Below, 6 T cell receptor beta chains from the same sample are listed, as sequenced in a study of blood T cell repertoires in COVID-19. Sequencing used immunoSEQ multiplex PCR; TCRdb keeps in-frame clones, though not all of them. The table shows 200,000 to 250,000 clones, with around nine tenths occurring only once. The sequenced material came from PBMCs or T cells enriched from blood (not recorded which). All receptors come from a man aged 25-45 years who had recovered from COVID-19.

The chain is built from TRBV7-3 and TRBJ1-3, with a possible D match to TRBD1 (6 bases). There are 13 residues in the CDR3. Germline values: CDR1 SGHTA, CDR2 FQGTGA. Trimming shortened V by 5 bases and J by 2 bases, and 7 bases separated the two germline ends. CDR3 sequence reads: CASSPGAGNTIYF. The CDR3 nucleotides are TGTGCCAGCAGCCCAGGGGCTGGAAACACCATATATTTT.

The CDR3 sequence is CASSPQTGRAEQYF. DNA of the CDR3: TGTGCCAGCAGCCCTCAGACAGGGAGAGCCGAGCAGTACTTC. The chain is built from TRBV9 and TRBJ2-7; 7 bases line up with TRBD1. This CDR3 contains 14 residues. Germline lookup yields CDR1 SGDLS and CDR2 YYNGEE. V was clipped by 4 bases and J by 6 bases; unmatched bases: 10.

This chain connects TRBV7-9 to TRBJ2-7, with D perhaps matching TRBD1 (6 bases). V was trimmed by 2 bases and J by 3 bases, leaving 20 bases between them. CDR3 length: 17 residues. The germline V gene encodes CDR1 SEHNR and CDR2 FQNEAQ (reference sequence). The CDR3 sequence is CASSLFEGRGAVYEQYF. CDR3 nucleotides: TGTGCCAGCAGCTTATTTGAGGGCAGGGGAGCCGTCTACGAGCAGTACTTC.

This clone was detected only a few times. The chain combines TRBV2 with TRBJ1-5; D is unclear. Germline V gene sequence: CDR1 SNHLY, CDR2 FYNNEI. Trimming stripped 7 bases from V and 2 bases from J, with 9 bases between. The length of the CDR3 is 13 residues. The CDR3 here is CASTEEGNQPQHF. The CDR3 bases are TGTGCCAGCACGGAGGAGGGCAATCAGCCCCAGCATTTT.

The J gene is TRBJ2-2, the V gene TRBV10-3; 14 nucleotides align to TRBD2. Looked up from germline, CDR1 is ENHRY and CDR2 is SYGVKD. Unmatched junction bases numbered 3, after V lost 6 bases and J lost 3 bases. The CDR3 sequence is 16 residues long. In DNA, the CDR3 is TGTGCCATCAGGACTAGCGGGAGGGCGGACACCGGGGAGCTGTTTTTT. Its translation is CAIRTSGRADTGELFF.

The chain couples TRBV18 to TRBJ2-7, with D hard to call. The CDR3 runs to 14 residues. Trimming pared 6 bases from V and 0 bases from J, leaving 12 bases between. Germline CDR1 and CDR2: KGHSH and LQKENI. The CDR3 DNA follows: TGTGCCAGCTCCCTTGACACGGACTCCTACGAGCAGTACTTC. Residues: CASSLDTDSYEQYF.